This T cell receptor (beta chain) stems from a study of cytomegalovirus exposure and HLA in healthy donors. These donors were members of the roughly 130-subject validation cohort, a group separate from the roughly 670-subject first cohort. As for this clone: Its target is not known.

TCRdb keeps only in-frame clones here, not all; method: immunoSEQ multiplex PCR. The sample yields 200,000 to 300,000 clones, less than 95% seen once. Findings and limits, study-wide: Usually a TCR sequence was rare, but some public TCRs were found in many donors. First-cohort TCR clusters were later found to tend to co-occur in the roughly 130 validation repertoires.

This receptor was taken from a woman in her twenties or thirties in good health and CMV-seronegative. Sequenced sample: PBMCs.

The CDR3 here is CASSISWDFQYEQYF. The DNA for the CDR3 is TGCGCCAGCAGCATCTCCTGGGACTTTCAATACGAGCAGTACTTC. The V call is TRBV5-1, the J call TRBJ2-7, with a possible D match to TRBD2 (6 bases). CDR3 size: 15 residues. Germline V gives CDR1 SGHRS, CDR2 YFSETQ. Trimming took off 4 bases at V and 4 bases at J, with 18 bases between the two ends.